This T cell receptor beta chain was sequenced in a study of T-cell reconstitution after alpha-beta-depleted transplantation in children. Study-wide points: At day 60, the high TCRbeta diversity found in some patients originated from recipient T cells and thymic progenitors that had survived. It was reported that alpha-beta T cells came from several hundred expanded graft clones (about two months after transplant). Once a year had passed after transplant, T-cell counts and diversity came mostly from newly produced T cells.

Remarks on this clonotype: Its matching antigen is unknown.

There are 15 residues in the CDR3. V was cut by 5 bases and J by 1 base, with 15 bases left in between. Germline values: CDR1 SGHTA, CDR2 FQGNSA. A TCRbeta library incorporating unique molecular identifiers was prepared. In TCRdb, the PCR reads were re-called with MiXCR into one record per CDR3 protein. The data show about 980,000 distinct CDR3 sequences, 25% to 35% seen once. The sequence was obtained from a boy under two years old who had a stem cell transplant for SCID, so the T cells may come from the graft donor. The specimen comprised PBMCs, mostly from graft donor cells, sampled 360 days after TCRalphabeta/CD19-depleted stem cell transplant. V is TRBV7-2 and J is TRBJ2-7; the D gene is possibly TRBD2 (6 bases). CDR3 loop: CASSQTGTVSYEQYF. The CDR3 DNA sequence: TGTGCCAGCAGCCAGACCGGGACTGTGTCCTACGAGCAGTACTTC.